This T cell receptor beta chain was observed in a study of blood T cell repertoires in COVID-19. Study at large: The analysed material was cDNA or gDNA that came from T cells, B-cell-depleted T cells, or PBMCs.

The V gene's germline CDR1 is LGHNA and CDR2 YSLEER. The CDR3 loop spans 16 amino acids. Trimming removed 3 bases at V and 0 bases at J, with 14 bases between. Methods used by the authors: Nucleated cell number was recorded as an estimate derived from reference gene primer amplification. Libraries were prepared by immunoSEQ multiplex PCR; TCRdb keeps only in-frame clonotypes and omits some of them. The DNA was the basis for D and trimming; V, J and clone size are from that table. The sample records around 390,000 clones, around 87% being singletons. The sequenced sample consisted of PBMCs or T cells enriched from blood (not recorded which). This receptor was identified in a woman between 45 and 65 years old who had recovered from COVID-19. This chain connects TRBV4-3 to TRBJ1-1, with a possible D match to TRBD1 (6 bases). CDR3 DNA: TGCGCCAGCAGCCAGGGTTTTACAGGGATGAACACTGAAGCTTTCTTT. The encoded protein is CASSQGFTGMNTEAFF.